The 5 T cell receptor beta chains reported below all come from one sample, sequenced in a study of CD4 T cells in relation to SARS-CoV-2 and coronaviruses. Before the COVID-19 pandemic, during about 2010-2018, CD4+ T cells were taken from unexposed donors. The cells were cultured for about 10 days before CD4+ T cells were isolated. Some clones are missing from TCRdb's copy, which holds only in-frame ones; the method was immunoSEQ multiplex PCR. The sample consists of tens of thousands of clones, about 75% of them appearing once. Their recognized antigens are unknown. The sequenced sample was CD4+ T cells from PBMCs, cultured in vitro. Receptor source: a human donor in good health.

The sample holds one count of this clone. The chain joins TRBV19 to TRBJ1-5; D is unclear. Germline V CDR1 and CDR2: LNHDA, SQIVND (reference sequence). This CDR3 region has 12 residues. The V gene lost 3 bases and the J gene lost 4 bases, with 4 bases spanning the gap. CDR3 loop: CASSIFNQPQHF. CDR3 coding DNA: TGTGCCAGTAGTATTTTTAATCAGCCCCAGCATTTT. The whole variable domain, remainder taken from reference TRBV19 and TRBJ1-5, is DGGITQSPKYLFRKEGQNVTLSCEQNLNHDAMYWYRQDPGQGLRLIYYSQIVNDFQKGDIAEGYSVSREKKESFPLTVTSAQKNPTAFYLCASSIFNQPQHFGDGTRLSIL.

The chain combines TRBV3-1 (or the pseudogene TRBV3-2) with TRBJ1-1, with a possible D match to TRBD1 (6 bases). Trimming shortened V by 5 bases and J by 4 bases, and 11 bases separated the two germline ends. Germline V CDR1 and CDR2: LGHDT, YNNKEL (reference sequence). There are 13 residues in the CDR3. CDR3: CASSLGGGTEAFF. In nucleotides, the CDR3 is TGTGCCAGCAGCTTAGGGGGAGGCACTGAAGCTTTCTTT.

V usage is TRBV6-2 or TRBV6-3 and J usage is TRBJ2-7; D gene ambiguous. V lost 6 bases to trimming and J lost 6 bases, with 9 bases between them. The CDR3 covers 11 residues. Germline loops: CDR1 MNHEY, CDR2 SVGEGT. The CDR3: CASSKRSEQYF. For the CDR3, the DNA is TGTGCCAGCAGCAAAAGGTCCGAGCAGTACTTC.

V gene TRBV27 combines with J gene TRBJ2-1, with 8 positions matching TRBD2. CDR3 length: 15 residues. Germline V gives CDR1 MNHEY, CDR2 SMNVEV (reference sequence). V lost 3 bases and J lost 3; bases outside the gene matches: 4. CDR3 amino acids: CASSLASGSYNEQFF. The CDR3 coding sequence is TGTGCCAGCAGTTTGGCAAGCGGGAGCTACAATGAGCAGTTCTTC.

The CDR3 sequence is CASSYRTSGINGELFF. CDR3 in DNA: TGTGCCAGCAGTTACAGGACTAGCGGGATCAACGGGGAGCTGTTTTTT. The chain is built from TRBV6-2 or TRBV6-3 and TRBJ2-2, with 12 bases identical to TRBD2. Germline values: CDR1 MNHEY, CDR2 SVGEGT. V was pared by 2 bases and J by 7 bases, with 5 bases of the junction left unmatched. This CDR3 spans 16 amino acids.